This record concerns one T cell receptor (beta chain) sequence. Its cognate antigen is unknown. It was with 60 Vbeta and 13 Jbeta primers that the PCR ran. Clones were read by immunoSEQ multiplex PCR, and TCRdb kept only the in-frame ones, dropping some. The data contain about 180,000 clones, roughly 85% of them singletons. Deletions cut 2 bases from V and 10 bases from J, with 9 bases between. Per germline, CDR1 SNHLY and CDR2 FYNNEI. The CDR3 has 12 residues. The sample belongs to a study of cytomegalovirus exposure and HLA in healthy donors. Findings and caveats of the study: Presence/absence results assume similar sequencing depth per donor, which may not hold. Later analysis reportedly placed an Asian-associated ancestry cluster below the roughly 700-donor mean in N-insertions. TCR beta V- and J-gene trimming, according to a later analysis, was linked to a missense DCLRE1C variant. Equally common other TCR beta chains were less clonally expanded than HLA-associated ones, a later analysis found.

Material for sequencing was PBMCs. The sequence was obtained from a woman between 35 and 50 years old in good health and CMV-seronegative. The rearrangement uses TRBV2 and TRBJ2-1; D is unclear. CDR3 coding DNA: TGTGCCAGCAGTGAATACTCACTAGAGCAGTTCTTC. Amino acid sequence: CASSEYSLEQFF.